This is a list of T cell receptor beta chains from one sample in a study of blood T cell repertoires in COVID-19. The table came from immunoSEQ multiplex PCR; TCRdb's copy has only in-frame clones and leaves some out. Counted here are hundreds of thousands of clones, approximately 85% occurring once; the ten biggest clones make up 7.2%. Sequenced sample: peripheral blood. These receptor sequences come from a human donor in a cohort sampled during active COVID-19. Each CDR3 is given with its conserved first and last residue. The order of the fields is clone size, D gene, J gene, V gene, CDR3 DNA, CDR3 protein. A D gene is named only where the DNA matches it firmly. Clone sizes are given selectively: once, few, many, or a class where the clone is expanded.

NA | TRBD1 | TRBJ1-2 | TRBV12-3/TRBV12-4 | TGTGCCAGCAGTCTCCTGGACAGGGGGGGCTACACCTTC | CASSLLDRGGYTF
NA | TRBD1 | TRBJ2-7 | TRBV14 | TGTGCCAGCAGCCAAACCCGCGGGACAGGGTCCTACGAGCAGTACTTC | CASSQTRGTGSYEQYF
NA | NA | TRBJ1-2 | TRBV19 | TGTGCCAGTAGTATGGGCAGCTCTATTGGCTACACCTTC | CASSMGSSIGYTF
NA | TRBD2 | TRBJ2-2 | TRBV7-9 | TGTGCTCGCCGGGAGGGCACCGGGGAGCTGTTTTTT | CARREGTGELFF
few | TRBD1 | TRBJ1-1 | TRBV30 | TGTGCCTGGAGCGATTTTAGAATCCGGGACAGAAAAAGGGGATGGACTGAAGCTTTCTTT | CAWSDFRIRDRKRGWTEAFF
NA | NA | TRBJ2-3 | TRBV7-2 | TGTGCCAGCAGCTTAGTGCCGGGGTTTCAAGATACGCAGTATTTT | CASSLVPGFQDTQYF
NA | NA | TRBJ1-5 | TRBV4-1 | TGCGCCAGCAGCCTGCACATTAATAGCAATCAGCCCCAGCATTTT | CASSLHINSNQPQHF
NA | TRBD1 | TRBJ1-1 | TRBV5-1 | TGCGCCAGCAGCCGTACAGGGGGAGGGAGAATGAACACTGAAGCTTTCTTT | CASSRTGGGRMNTEAFF
NA | TRBD1 | TRBJ2-3 | TRBV7-2 | TGTGCCAGCAGCGTGGGGACAGGGGCGGGCACAGATACGCAGTATTTT | CASSVGTGAGTDTQYF
NA | NA | TRBJ1-2 | TRBV28 | TGTGCCAGCAGTTTATTTGCAGGGTATGGCTACACCTTC | CASSLFAGYGYTF
NA | NA | TRBJ1-3 | TRBV3-1/TRBV3-2 | TGTGCCAGCAGCCAAGATATTCCCAGGAACACCATATATTTT | CASSQDIPRNTIYF
NA | NA | TRBJ2-2 | TRBV5-1 | TGCGCCAGCAGCCCCTCGCGTGCGAACACCGGGGAGCTGTTTTTT | CASSPSRANTGELFF
NA | TRBD1 | TRBJ1-1 | TRBV30 | TGTGCCTGGAGTACCGGGACAGGGGGCATGAACACTGAAGCTTTCTTT | CAWSTGTGGMNTEAFF
many | NA | TRBJ1-1 | TRBV6-5 | TGTGCCAGCAGCAGAGAATCCAACGCGCGGGGTTTCTTT | CASSRESNARGFF
NA | NA | TRBJ2-2 | TRBV30 | TGTGCCTGGAGTGTCGGGTTAGCCGGGGAGCTGTTTTTT | CAWSVGLAGELFF
once | NA | TRBJ2-7 | TRBV4-1 | TGCGCCAGCAGCCAAGATTTTACAGGGTCACGCGAGCAGTACTTC | CASSQDFTGSREQYF
NA | TRBD2 | TRBJ2-1 | TRBV11-2 | TGTGCCAGCAGCTTAGGGGGGGGAACCTACAATGAGCAGTTCTTC | CASSLGGGTYNEQFF
NA | TRBD1 | TRBJ2-5 | TRBV7-2 | TGTGCCAGCAGCCTCGACAGGGGGGAAGAGACCCAGTACTTC | CASSLDRGEETQYF
NA | NA | TRBJ2-7 | TRBV19 | TGTGCCAGTAGTATCAAGGGAGGATCCTACGAGCAGTACTTC | CASSIKGGSYEQYF
NA | NA | TRBJ2-2 | TRBV3-1/TRBV3-2 | TGTGCCAGCAGCCTGAGGGAAAAAAACACCGGGGAGCTGTTTTTT | CASSLREKNTGELFF
NA | NA | TRBJ1-1 | TRBV30 | TGTGCCTGGACTGCAGGGTTGAACACTGAAGCTTTCTTT | CAWTAGLNTEAFF
NA | NA | TRBJ2-2 | TRBV5-1 | TGCGCCAGCAGCTTGGTGTCAGTTTTACCCGGGGAGCTGTTTTTT | CASSLVSVLPGELFF
NA | NA | TRBJ1-1 | TRBV6-5 | TGTGCCAGCAACGACAGCCGAAGAAAGAACACTGAAGCTTTCTTT | CASNDSRRKNTEAFF
NA | NA | TRBJ2-3 | TRBV4-1 | TGCGCCAGCAGCCAAGTAGGAGTGAACCCCGATACGCAGTATTTT | CASSQVGVNPDTQYF
once | NA | TRBJ2-2 | TRBV18 | TGTGCCAGCTCAAACCGGGGGTTCTCGAACACCGGGGAGCTGTTTTTT | CASSNRGFSNTGELFF
NA | NA | TRBJ1-4 | TRBV19 | TGTGCCAGTAGTGCGCTGACAGGCCCTAATGAAAAACTGTTTTTT | CASSALTGPNEKLFF
NA | TRBD2 | TRBJ2-1 | TRBV6-5 | TGTGCCAGCAGTTATAGCGGGGGGGCCAATGAGCAGTTCTTC | CASSYSGGANEQFF
NA | NA | TRBJ2-7 | TRBV6-5 | TGTGCCAGCAGGGTTAGCGCGGGGAGCGAGCAGTACTTC | CASRVSAGSEQYF
NA | TRBD1 | TRBJ1-5 | TRBV3-1/TRBV3-2 | TGTGCCAGCAGCCCGAGGGACAGTAATAGCAATCAGCCCCAGCATTTT | CASSPRDSNSNQPQHF
NA | TRBD1 | TRBJ1-4 | TRBV5-1 | TGCGCCAGCAGCCGGACAGGGGTTGATAATGAAAAACTGTTTTTT | CASSRTGVDNEKLFF
few | NA | TRBJ1-1 | TRBV7-9 | TGTGCCAGCAGCCCACCTTGGGCTGGTGGGAACACTGAAGCTTTCTTT | CASSPPWAGGNTEAFF
NA | NA | TRBJ1-1 | TRBV5-5 | TGTGCCAGCAGCTTCATGAACACTGAAGCTTTCTTT | CASSFMNTEAFF
few | NA | TRBJ2-7 | TRBV11-2 | TGTGCCAGCAGCTTAGATCAATACGGCTCCTACGAGCAGTACTTC | CASSLDQYGSYEQYF